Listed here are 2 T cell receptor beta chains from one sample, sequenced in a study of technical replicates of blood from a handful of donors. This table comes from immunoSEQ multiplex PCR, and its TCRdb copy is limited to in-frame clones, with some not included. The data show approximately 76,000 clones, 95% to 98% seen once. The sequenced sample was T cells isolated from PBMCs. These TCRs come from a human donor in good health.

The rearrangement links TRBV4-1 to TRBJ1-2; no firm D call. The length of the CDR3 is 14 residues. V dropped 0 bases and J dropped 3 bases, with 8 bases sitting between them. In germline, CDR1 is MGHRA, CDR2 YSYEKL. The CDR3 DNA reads TGCGCCAGCAGCCAAGAAAAGGACTACTATGGCTACACCTTC. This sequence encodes CASSQEKDYYGYTF.

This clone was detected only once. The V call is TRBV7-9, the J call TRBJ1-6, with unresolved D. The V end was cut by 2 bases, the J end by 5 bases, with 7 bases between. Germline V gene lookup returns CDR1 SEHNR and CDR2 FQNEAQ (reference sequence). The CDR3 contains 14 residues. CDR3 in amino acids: CASSLLEDNSPLHF. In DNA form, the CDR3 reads TGTGCCAGCAGCTTACTGGAGGATAATTCACCCCTCCACTTT.